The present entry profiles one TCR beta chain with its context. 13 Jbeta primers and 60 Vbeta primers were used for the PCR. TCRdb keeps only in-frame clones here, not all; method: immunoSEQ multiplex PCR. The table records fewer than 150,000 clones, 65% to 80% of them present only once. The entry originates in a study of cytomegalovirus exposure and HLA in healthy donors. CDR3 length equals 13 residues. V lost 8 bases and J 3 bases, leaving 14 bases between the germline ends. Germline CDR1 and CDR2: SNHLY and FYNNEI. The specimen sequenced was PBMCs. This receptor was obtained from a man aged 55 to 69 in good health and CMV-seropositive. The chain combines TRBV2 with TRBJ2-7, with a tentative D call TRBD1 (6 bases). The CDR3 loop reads CASELGQLYEQYF. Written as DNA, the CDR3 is TGTGCCAGCGAGCTTGGACAGCTCTACGAGCAGTACTTC. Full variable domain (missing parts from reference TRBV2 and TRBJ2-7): EPEVTQTPSHQVTQMGQEVILRCVPISNHLYFYWYRQILGQKVEFLVSFYNNEISEKSEIFDDQFSVERPDGSNFTLKIRSTKLEDSAMYFCASELGQLYEQYFGPGTRLTVT.